The next 27 T cell receptor beta chains were all read from a single sample in a study of T cell repertoires in ileal Crohn's disease. The assay was immunoSEQ multiplex PCR, and TCRdb's table has in-frame clones only and misses some. The profile shows about 890 clones, 70% to 90% of them singletons. The sequencing input was ileal tissue. These receptors were obtained from an adult with Crohn's disease.

The chain is built from TRBV7-2 and TRBJ2-7, with D tentatively TRBD1 (5 bases). The CDR3 is 14 residues long. The V gene's germline CDR1 is SGHTA and CDR2 FQGNSA. V lost 3 bases and J 3 bases, leaving 12 bases between the germline ends. The CDR3 is CASSFAAGNYEQYF. In DNA form, the CDR3 reads TGTGCCAGCAGCTTCGCGGCAGGGAACTACGAGCAGTACTTC. The entire variable domain, with the rest obtained from reference TRBV7-2 and TRBJ2-7, is as follows: GAGVSQSPSNKVTEKGKDVELRCDPISGHTALYWYRQSLGQGLEFLIYFQGNSAPDKSGLPSDRFSAERTGGSVSTLTIQRTQQEDSAVYLCASSFAAGNYEQYFGPGTRLTVT.

The CDR3 region has the DNA TGTGCCAGCCCCGGGACAGGGGTCCACGAGCAGTACTTC. It codes for CASPGTGVHEQYF. This chain connects TRBV7-9 to TRBJ2-7, with 10 bases that match TRBD1. This CDR3 is built from 13 residues. CDR1 is SEHNR, CDR2 FQNEAQ, per germline (reference sequence). Unmatched junction bases numbered 6, after V lost 8 bases and J lost 5 bases.

The chain carries TRBV6-6 and TRBJ2-1, with 10 bases aligning to TRBD1. The germline CDR1 and CDR2 sequences are MNHNY and SVGAGI (reference sequence). V shed 5 bases, J shed 4 bases, and the junction held 5 bases outside the gene matches. The CDR3 is 15 residues long. This CDR3 is CASSTWDRGYNEQFF. CDR3 DNA sequence: TGTGCCAGCAGTACCTGGGACAGGGGTTACAATGAGCAGTTCTTC.

V and J are TRBV2 and TRBJ2-7, with D uncertain. CDR1 SNHLY and CDR2 FYNNEI come from the germline V gene. V was cut by 4 bases and J by 2 bases, with 9 bases left in between. The CDR3 covers 13 residues. CDR3 in amino acids: CASSANTAYEQYF. The DNA of the CDR3 is TGTGCCAGCAGTGCGAACACCGCCTACGAGCAGTACTTC.

This chain uses TRBV7-9 with TRBJ2-1; no definite D call. Germline assignment: CDR1 SEHNR and CDR2 FQNEAQ (reference sequence). V was cut by 7 bases and J by 2 bases, with 12 bases left in between. CDR3 length: 14 amino acids. The CDR3, as DNA: TGTGCCAGCACCGAGGCAACCCCCTACAATGAGCAGTTCTTC. This gives the protein CASTEATPYNEQFF.

The gene calls are TRBV10-2 and TRBJ2-5; no firm D call. This CDR3 is 14 amino acids long. Per the germline V gene, CDR1 is WSHSY and CDR2 is SAAADI. Trimming took 2 bases from V and 1 from J, leaving 8 bases between them. The CDR3 nucleotides are TGCGCCAGCAGTGAGGAGCCAATCCAAGAGACCCAGTACTTC. This gives the protein CASSEEPIQETQYF.

The rearrangement uses TRBV9 and TRBJ2-1; 8 positions match TRBD2. V lost 0 bases, J lost 8 bases, and 13 bases stayed unmatched. This CDR3 region has 17 residues. Looked up from germline, CDR1 is SGDLS and CDR2 is YYNGEE. The CDR3 is CASSVGIGREVVDEQFF. The CDR3 nucleotides read TGTGCCAGCAGCGTAGGGATCGGGCGGGAGGTCGTCGATGAGCAGTTCTTC.

The chain links TRBV7-2 to TRBJ2-7, with D possibly matching TRBD2 (5 bases). Germline assignment: CDR1 SGHTA and CDR2 FQGNSA. This CDR3 spans 16 amino acids. With 4 bases removed from V and 7 bases from J, the gap between germline ends came to 23 bases. CDR3 loop: CASSYTSRTDYGEQYF. Written as DNA, the CDR3 is TGTGCCAGCAGCTACACGAGTCGGACCGACTATGGGGAGCAGTACTTC.

This chain joins TRBV2 and TRBJ1-2, with D possibly being TRBD1 (5 bases). The CDR3 extends over 13 amino acids. Germline V lookup: CDR1 SNHLY, CDR2 FYNNEI. Between the trimmed V and J ends, which lost 3 bases and 8 bases, there was a span of 13 bases. Here the CDR3 DNA reads TGTGCCAGCAGTGATCGGCAGGGTGGAGGCTACACCTTC. It codes for CASSDRQGGGYTF.

The chain couples TRBV19 to TRBJ2-7; TRBD1 matches 10 bases. V was clipped by 3 bases and J by 5 bases; unmatched bases: 7. The length of the CDR3 is 15 residues. Per the germline V gene, CDR1 is LNHDA and CDR2 is SQIVND (reference sequence). CDR3 protein: CASSMDRDRGNEQYF. DNA of the CDR3: TGTGCCAGTAGTATGGACCGGGACAGGGGCAACGAGCAGTACTTC.

The genes are TRBV11-3 and TRBJ2-7, with D possibly TRBD1 on 6 matching bases. The germline V and J ends were trimmed by 3 bases and 6 bases, with 30 bases remaining between them. CDR3 size: 19 residues. Germline V gene sequence: CDR1 SGHNT, CDR2 YENEEA. As DNA, the CDR3 is TGTGCCAGCAGCTTCACGCCGGGACACTCAGGTTATCGCCCGGCCGAGCAGTACTTC. This translates into CASSFTPGHSGYRPAEQYF.

The CDR3 loop is CASSERSGGSTDTQYF. The CDR3 nucleotides read TGTGCCAGCAGTGAAAGGAGCGGGGGCAGCACAGATACGCAGTATTTT. The genes are TRBV6-1 and TRBJ2-3, with TRBD2 matching over 8 bases. CDR1 and CDR2 (germline): MNHNS, SASEGT. Unmatched junction bases numbered 4, after V lost 2 bases and J lost 0 bases. CDR3 size: 16 residues.

The J gene is TRBJ2-7, the V gene TRBV28, with TRBD2 identical over 11 bases. Germline-derived CDR1 and CDR2 are MDHEN and SYDVKM. The CDR3 has 16 amino acids. Trimming took 5 bases from V and 0 from J; bases not matched to a gene: 6. The CDR3 region is CASSTRLAGTSYEQYF. The CDR3 bases are TGTGCCAGCAGTACGCGACTAGCGGGAACCTCCTACGAGCAGTACTTC.

The chain employs TRBV28 and TRBJ2-7, with D possibly matching TRBD1 (6 bases). This CDR3 has 13 residues. The V gene's germline CDR1 is MDHEN and CDR2 SYDVKM. The V end lost 8 bases, the J end lost 4 bases, and 15 bases lay between the germline ends. The CDR3 nucleotides read TGTGCCAGCTTGGCGCAGGGGCGTTACGAGCAGTACTTC. It codes for CASLAQGRYEQYF.

The chain employs TRBV19 and TRBJ2-1, with 11 bases lining up with TRBD2. CDR3 length: 15 amino acids. Germline V gene sequence: CDR1 LNHDA, CDR2 SQIVND (reference sequence). The V gene end was trimmed by 1 base and the J gene end by 7 bases; junction bases not matched to a gene: 3. In DNA, the CDR3 is TGTGCCAGTAGTATAGGGCTAGCGGGAGGAAATGAGCAGTTCTTC. This gives the protein CASSIGLAGGNEQFF.

The CDR3 DNA follows: TGTGCCAGCAGCCAAAGCTTCGGACAGGGTTCACTTTTGGAGCAGTACTTC. Translated: CASSQSFGQGSLLEQYF. This chain uses TRBV11-2 with TRBJ2-7; 8 bases are a match to TRBD1. The CDR3 runs 17 residues. V trimming: 5 bases; J trimming: 7 bases; junction bases outside the gene matches: 19. CDR1 and CDR2 (germline): SGHAT, FQNNGV.

The chain carries TRBV10-3 and TRBJ2-7, with D maybe TRBD2 (6 bases). The CDR3 has 14 residues. V lost 6 bases and J 0 bases, leaving 12 bases between the germline ends. The germline gives CDR1 ENHRY, CDR2 SYGVKD. The CDR3 loop reads CAIRSDGSSYEQYF. The CDR3 region has the DNA TGTGCCATCAGGTCTGACGGGAGCTCCTACGAGCAGTACTTC.

The genes are TRBV28 and TRBJ2-1; 12 bases are a match to TRBD2. This CDR3 has 16 amino acids. V shed 6 bases and J 4 bases; nucleotides not matched to a gene: 7. CDR1 is MDHEN, CDR2 SYDVKM, per germline. The CDR3 is CASRGLAGGSYNEQFF. The CDR3 DNA sequence: TGTGCCAGCAGGGGACTAGCGGGTGGATCTTACAATGAGCAGTTCTTC.

This chain joins TRBV6-1 and TRBJ1-1; the D gene is possibly TRBD1 (6 bases). The CDR3 is made up of 15 amino acids. Between the trimmed V and J ends, which lost 6 bases and 3 bases, there was a span of 17 bases. Germline CDR1 MNHNS, CDR2 SASEGT. CDR3 in DNA: TGTGCCAGCAGCCCCGGCGCAGGGGCGTACACTGAAGCTTTCTTT. Its translation: CASSPGAGAYTEAFF.

This chain connects TRBV28 to TRBJ2-3; TRBD2 matches at 9 bases. CDR3 length: 16 amino acids. With 5 bases clipped from V and 2 bases from J, the junction kept 8 bases outside the gene matches. CDR1 MDHEN and CDR2 SYDVKM come from the germline V gene. In DNA form, the CDR3 reads TGTGCCAGCAGTAAATCTAGCGGGACGTTCACAGATACGCAGTATTTT. This sequence encodes CASSKSSGTFTDTQYF.

The chain combines TRBV9 with TRBJ2-7, with D tentatively TRBD2 (5 bases). This CDR3 spans 14 amino acids. Germline V gene sequence: CDR1 SGDLS, CDR2 YYNGEE. The germline V and J ends were trimmed by 3 bases and 7 bases, with 17 bases remaining between them. As DNA, the CDR3 is TGTGCCAGCAGCGGGTTCGACGGGAAAGGAGAGCAGTACTTC. This encodes CASSGFDGKGEQYF.

The chain recombines TRBV5-4 with TRBJ1-2; D is unresolved. CDR3 length: 13 amino acids. V lost 2 bases to trimming and J lost 4 bases, with 9 bases between them. Looked up from germline, CDR1 is SGHNT and CDR2 is YYREEE (reference sequence). CDR3 sequence reads: CASSFGKSYGYTF. In DNA form, the CDR3 reads TGTGCCAGCAGCTTTGGCAAATCCTATGGCTACACCTTC.

This clone was observed a single time. This rearrangement joins TRBV6-1 to TRBJ1-5, with D hard to call. The CDR3 has 15 amino acids. Germline loops: CDR1 MNHNS, CDR2 SASEGT. V lost 6 bases and J 0 bases, leaving 12 bases between the germline ends. The CDR3 sequence is CASRRERYSNQPQHF. The DNA of the CDR3 is TGTGCCAGCAGGCGGGAGAGATATAGCAATCAGCCCCAGCATTTT.

This rearrangement joins TRBV19 to TRBJ1-3; TRBD1 is a possible D gene (6 bases). V was clipped by 6 bases and J by 0 bases, with 12 bases between them. The CDR3 is 15 residues long. In germline, CDR1 is LNHDA, CDR2 SQIVND (reference sequence). This CDR3 reads CASRGGRCSGNTIYF. The CDR3 DNA sequence: TGTGCCAGTAGAGGGGGAAGATGCTCTGGAAACACCATATATTTT.

This chain joins TRBV28 and TRBJ1-1, with 8 bases lining up with TRBD1. V lost 5 bases, J lost 4 bases, and 6 bases stayed unmatched. The V gene's germline CDR1 is MDHEN and CDR2 SYDVKM. This CDR3 is 14 amino acids long. In nucleotides, the CDR3 is TGTGCCAGCAGTCTGACAGGGGTGCTCACTGAAGCTTTCTTT. It yields the protein CASSLTGVLTEAFF.

V and J are TRBV5-4 and TRBJ2-7; 7 bases fit TRBD1. The germline gives CDR1 SGHNT, CDR2 YYREEE (reference sequence). Trimming cost V 1 base and J 2 bases; bases outside gene matches: 6. The CDR3 runs 15 residues. CDR3: CASSLRQGKPYEQYF. The CDR3 coding sequence is TGTGCCAGCAGCTTGCGACAGGGAAAGCCCTACGAGCAGTACTTC.

The rearrangement links TRBV6-4 to TRBJ2-3; D may be TRBD2 (6 bases). Looked up from germline, CDR1 is MRHNA and CDR2 is SNTAGT. With 0 bases removed from V and 3 bases from J, the gap between germline ends came to 10 bases. This CDR3 region has 15 residues. For the CDR3, the DNA is TGTGCCAGCAGTGACTCCGTCGCGGGAACAGATACGCAGTATTTT. Translating it yields CASSDSVAGTDTQYF.